This is a list of T cell receptor beta chains from one sample in a study of T cells expressing NK-cell markers. TCRdb re-called the 5' RACE reads and gives one entry per CDR3 protein, without DNA. The sample table sets out some 140,000 distinct CDR3 sequences. The sequenced sample consisted of blood T cells: a sorted CD56 or NKG2C T cell subset, CD4+ or CD8+ T cells, or bulk PBMC T cells (not recorded which). These receptors all stem from a woman between 50 and 59 years old in good health. Both conserved end residues are part of each CDR3.

v_call,j_call,cdr3_aa
TRBV4-1,TRBJ2-1,CASGTSGTNEQFF
TRBV6-5,TRBJ2-2,CASRDRGWTGELFF
TRBV27,TRBJ1-5,CASSSRTGPYNQPQHF
TRBV12-3/TRBV12-4,TRBJ2-1,CASSTSAALPEQFF
TRBV19,TRBJ2-5,CASGDWRGLQETQYF
TRBV12-3/TRBV12-4,TRBJ1-2,CASSFQIDSPGYTF
TRBV20-1,TRBJ2-2,CSATGPFTGELFF
TRBV3-1,TRBJ2-3,CASGPGTASTDTQYF
TRBV6-5,TRBJ1-6,CASSYFWDRDGSPLHF
TRBV24-1,TRBJ2-2,CATSDLEQGNTGELFF
TRBV4-1,TRBJ2-1,CASSHLGSGLGNEQFF
TRBV5-1,TRBJ2-3,CASSQRGQAGTDTQYF
TRBV7-2,TRBJ2-2,CASSLINAGELFF
TRBV11-2,TRBJ1-2,CASSDPPEGNYGYTF
TRBV30,TRBJ2-3,CAWKLNTDTQYF
TRBV7-9,TRBJ1-1,CASSPLTATNTEAFF
TRBV5-1,TRBJ2-3,CASSFARASTDTQYF
TRBV6-1,TRBJ1-5,CASSGQRNQPQHF
TRBV6-5,TRBJ2-5,CATSGQQETQYF
TRBV9,TRBJ2-7,CASSAAGTSSYEQYF
TRBV6-5,TRBJ2-1,CASSYPNLPVDEQFF
TRBV7-8,TRBJ2-7,CASSLGPGQFSYEQYF
TRBV3-1,TRBJ2-1,CASSQDLQIFYNEQFF
TRBV5-1,TRBJ2-1,CASSLVSGSPPPYNEQFF
TRBV15,TRBJ1-5,CATSREGRVSNQPQHF
TRBV14,TRBJ1-2,CASSQDRALGYTF